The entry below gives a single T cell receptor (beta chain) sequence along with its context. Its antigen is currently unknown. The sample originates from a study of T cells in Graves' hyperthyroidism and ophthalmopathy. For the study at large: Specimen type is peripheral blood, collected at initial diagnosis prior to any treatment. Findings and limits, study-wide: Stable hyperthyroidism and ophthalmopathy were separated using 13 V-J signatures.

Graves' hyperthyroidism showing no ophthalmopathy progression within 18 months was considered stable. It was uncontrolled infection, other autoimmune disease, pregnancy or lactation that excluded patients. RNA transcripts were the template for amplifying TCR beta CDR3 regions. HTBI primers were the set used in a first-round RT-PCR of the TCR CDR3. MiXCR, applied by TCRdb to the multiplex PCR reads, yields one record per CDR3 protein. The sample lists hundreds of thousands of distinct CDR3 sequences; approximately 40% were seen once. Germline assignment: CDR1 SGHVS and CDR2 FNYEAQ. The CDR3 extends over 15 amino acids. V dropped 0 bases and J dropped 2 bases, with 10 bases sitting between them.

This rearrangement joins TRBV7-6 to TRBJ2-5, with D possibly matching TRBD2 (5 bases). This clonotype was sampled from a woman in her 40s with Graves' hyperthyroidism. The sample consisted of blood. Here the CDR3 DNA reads TGTGCCAGCAGCTTAGCGGGAGTCTGGCAAGAGACCCAGTACTTC. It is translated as CASSLAGVWQETQYF.